A single sample gave rise to the 13 T cell receptor beta chains below, sequenced in a study of CD8+CD57+ T cells in acquired aplastic anemia. Genomic DNA served as template for TCR beta VDJ and CDR3 profiling. Using its own MiXCR run on the reads, TCRdb lists one record per CDR3 protein. The sample includes 150,000 to 200,000 distinct CDR3 sequences, roughly 45% of them seen just once. The specimen sequenced was sorted CD4+, CD8+, or CD8+CD57+ T cells (not recorded which) from PBMCs. The receptor set was obtained from a human donor in good health.

This clonotype was detected many times. The chain is built from TRBV7-6 and TRBJ2-3; D perhaps matches TRBD2 (6 bases). The CDR3 is made up of 16 amino acids. Trimming stripped 2 bases from V and 3 bases from J, with 15 bases between. Germline V gene sequence: CDR1 SGHVS, CDR2 FNYEAQ. This CDR3 is CASSLNPGGITDTQYF. CDR3 coding DNA: TGTGCCAGCAGCTTAAACCCTGGGGGGATAACAGATACGCAGTATTTT.

The CDR3 region has the DNA TGCAGTGCTCGATCCGCAGCCTACGAGCAGTACTTC. Its protein is CSARSAAYEQYF. This chain connects TRBV20-1 to TRBJ2-7, with D uncertain. The V gene lost 5 bases and the J gene lost 2 bases, with 10 bases spanning the gap. This CDR3 has 12 residues. Germline CDR1 DFQATT, CDR2 SNEGSKA (reference sequence).

The rearrangement links TRBV12-3 or TRBV12-4 to TRBJ2-7, with no clear D. Trimming removed 3 bases from V and 4 bases from J, with 7 bases in between. The CDR3 is 12 amino acids. The CDR3 nucleotides read TGTGCCAGCAGTTTCGACATTTACGAGCAGTACTTC. Its protein product is CASSFDIYEQYF.

This clonotype was counted at least ten times. The chain couples TRBV3-1 to TRBJ2-7; D call uncertain. Germline lookup yields CDR1 LGHDT and CDR2 YNNKEL (reference sequence). This CDR3 has 12 residues. Trimming removed 3 bases from V and 5 bases from J, with 8 bases in between. The CDR3 reads CASSHRSDEQYF. The CDR3 nucleotides are TGTGCCAGCAGCCATCGCAGCGACGAGCAGTACTTC.

The chain is built from TRBV2 and TRBJ2-3; TRBD1 agrees at 10 bases. With V trimmed by 7 bases and J by 2 bases, 9 bases remained unmatched. Germline loops: CDR1 SNHLY, CDR2 FYNNEI. This CDR3 comprises 16 residues. The CDR3 DNA is TGTGCCAGCATTCCCGTGGGACAGGGGCCCACAGATACGCAGTATTTT. The encoded protein is CASIPVGQGPTDTQYF.

This clonotype has at least ten counts. The junction differs from germline at one of its ends, possibly a read error. This sequence joins TRBV7-9 and TRBJ2-3; D uncertain. The germline CDR1 and CDR2 sequences are SEHNR and FQNEAQ (reference sequence). CDR3 length: 13 residues. Here the CDR3 reads CASSLGSSDAQYF. CDR3 in DNA: TGTGCCAGCAGCTTAGGCTCCTCAGATGCGCAGTATTTT.

This clonotype was seen only once. This may stem from a read error, because a much larger clone lies one nucleotide away. The chain links TRBV6-1 to TRBJ1-1, with D unresolved. V lost 8 bases and J lost 0, with 16 bases in between. CDR1 is MNHNS, CDR2 SASEGT, per germline. The CDR3 totals 15 residues. This CDR3 reads CASGKDVPMNTEAFF. DNA for the CDR3: TGTGCCAGCGGCAAGGACGTCCCAATGAACACTGAAGCTTTCTTT.

The gene calls are TRBV10-3 and TRBJ2-7, with D possibly being TRBD1 (6 bases). CDR1 and CDR2 from the germline V gene are ENHRY and SYGVKD. The CDR3 is 13 residues long. With 6 bases removed from V and 2 bases from J, the gap between germline ends came to 11 bases. The CDR3 DNA reads TGTGCCATCAGGGACAGAGAGGCCTACGAGCAGTACTTC. Translated, it gives CAIRDREAYEQYF.

Concerning this clonotype itself: With a much larger clone just one base away, this may be a read error. The gene calls are TRBV6-1 and TRBJ1-2; D ambiguous. Per the germline V gene, CDR1 is MNHNS and CDR2 is SASEGT. The CDR3 is 12 amino acids. The CDR3 loop reads CAGSEVGYGYTF. CDR3 sequence (DNA): TGTGCCGGCAGTGAAGTGGGCTATGGCTACACCTTC.

This clonotype has a count of ten or more. The rearrangement uses TRBV5-1 and TRBJ2-7, with D perhaps matching TRBD1 (6 bases). Germline CDR1 and CDR2: SGHRS and YFSETQ. The CDR3 totals 13 residues. Trimming took off 4 bases at V and 3 bases at J, with 11 bases between the two ends. For the CDR3, the DNA is TGCGCCAGCAGCGGACAGAGAGACTACGAGCAGTACTTC. Translating it yields CASSGQRDYEQYF.

In the case of this clonotype: No conserved phenylalanine or tryptophan ends this CDR3, so it is likely a read error. The chain carries TRBV4-1 and TRBJ1-1; tentative D call: TRBD1 (6 bases). CDR1 is MGHRA, CDR2 YSYEKL, per germline. V dropped 5 bases and J dropped 3 bases, with 19 bases sitting between them. The CDR3 loop spans 16 amino acids. The CDR3 sequence: CASSSGGYSGYTEAFL. In DNA, the CDR3 is TGCGCCAGCAGCTCCGGGGGCTATTCGGGCTACACTGAAGCTTTCCTT.

This clonotype came up many times. The V call is TRBV4-2, the J call TRBJ2-5, with D perhaps TRBD2 (5 bases). The CDR3 sequence is 16 residues long. The germline V gene has CDR1 LGHNA and CDR2 YNFKEQ. The V and J ends lost 1 base and 4 bases respectively, with 16 bases between them. This CDR3 is CASSQGIGQRLETQYF. The CDR3 coding sequence is TGTGCCAGCAGCCAAGGAATAGGTCAGCGGTTAGAGACCCAGTACTTC.

At least ten counts were recorded for this clonotype. The gene calls are TRBV6-1 and TRBJ2-5; D tentatively fits TRBD1 or TRBD2 (5 bases each). Germline CDR1 and CDR2: MNHNS and SASEGT. V shed 8 bases and J shed 6 bases, with 25 bases lying between them. The CDR3 contains 16 residues. Here the CDR3 reads CASLKVGPTGTQTQYF. The CDR3 DNA is TGTGCCAGCCTAAAGGTGGGCCCCACCGGGACGCAGACCCAGTACTTC.